This T cell receptor beta chain is from a study of blood T cell repertoires in COVID-19. CDR1 is LNHDA and CDR2 is SQIVND in the germline V gene (reference sequence). This CDR3 contains 12 residues. V was shortened by 5 bases and J by 5 bases, with 7 bases between the two germline ends. Using immunoSEQ multiplex PCR, the repertoire was profiled, and TCRdb retains in-frame clones only, with some absent. In the table there are 350,000 or so clones, about 90% of which are singletons. The gene calls are TRBV19 and TRBJ1-5; no reliable D call. The sample taken for sequencing was peripheral blood. This clonotype was sampled from a woman in her thirties with COVID-19, enrolled during active disease. The CDR3 region has the DNA TGTGCCAGTAGTGACGGGGATCAGCCCCAGCATTTT. Its protein product is CASSDGDQPQHF.